This T cell receptor beta chain was captured by sequencing in a study of control samples from healthy donors and cancer patients. CDR1 DFQATT and CDR2 SNEGSKA come from the germline V gene (reference sequence). The CDR3 spans 11 residues. V was trimmed by 5 bases and J by 4 bases, leaving 8 bases between them. Profiled with immunoSEQ multiplex PCR; TCRdb holds only in-frame clones, not every one. Counted here are about 410,000 clones, approximately 92% occurring once; the ten biggest clones make up over 5.5%. The gene calls are TRBV20-1 and TRBJ1-1, with D perhaps matching TRBD1 (5 bases). The sequenced sample was PBMCs. The receptor comes from a man aged 35-49 years with head and neck cancer. The CDR3 reads CSASGFTEAFF. The CDR3 nucleotides are TGCAGTGCTTCAGGGTTCACTGAAGCTTTCTTT.